Listed here are 5 T cell receptor beta chains from one sample, sequenced in a study of CD8 T cells in Susac syndrome. RNA in amounts of roughly 0.5 to 1 ug was reverse transcribed with random hexamers. One entry per CDR3 protein results from TCRdb running MiXCR on the immunoSEQ multiplex PCR reads. Of around 170,000 distinct CDR3 sequences listed, roughly 95% are singletons. The sample taken for sequencing was CD4+ T cells from PBMCs. The receptors were sampled from a human donor with Susac syndrome.

The chain is built from TRBV30 and TRBJ2-5, with D perhaps TRBD2 (6 bases). Germline CDR1 and CDR2: GTSNPN and SVGIG (reference sequence). The V end was cut by 1 base, the J end by 4 bases, with 10 bases between. CDR3 size: 13 residues. In nucleotides, the CDR3 is TGTGCCTGGAGTGGGAGGGTTGGAGAGACCCAGTACTTC. Encoded protein: CAWSGRVGETQYF.

The chain is built from TRBV9 and TRBJ1-1, with a tentative D call TRBD1 (6 bases). Germline CDR1 is SGDLS and CDR2 is YYNGEE. The CDR3 has 17 residues. Trimming stripped 0 bases from V and 3 bases from J, with 18 bases between. The CDR3 sequence: CASSVGPGGRGDTEAFF. As DNA, the CDR3 is TGTGCCAGCAGCGTAGGCCCCGGGGGGCGCGGGGACACTGAAGCTTTCTTT.

This clonotype appeared once. This sequence joins TRBV5-1 and TRBJ2-5, with 10 bases that match TRBD2. CDR1 is SGHRS, CDR2 YFSETQ, per germline. The CDR3 extends over 15 amino acids. The junction had 8 bases not matched to a gene; V was cut back by 4 bases and J by 5 bases. CDR3 residues: CASSAGTSAWETQYF. The CDR3 region has the DNA TGCGCCAGCAGCGCAGGGACTAGCGCGTGGGAGACCCAGTACTTC.

V and J are TRBV20-1 and TRBJ1-1; D gene ambiguous. Trimming removed 1 base from V and 0 bases from J, with 12 bases in between. Germline V gene lookup returns CDR1 DFQATT and CDR2 SNEGSKA (reference sequence). CDR3 size: 15 residues. As DNA, the CDR3 is TGCAGTGCTAGAGGGGCAGCCGCTCTGAACACTGAAGCTTTCTTT. Its protein is CSARGAAALNTEAFF.

The rearrangement joins TRBV5-6 to TRBJ1-2; the D is unclear. This CDR3 region has 16 residues. V lost 1 base, J lost 4 bases, and 17 bases lay in between. CDR1 and CDR2 (germline): SGHDT, YYEEEE. CDR3 protein: CASSLLQNSGTYGYTF. Here the CDR3 DNA reads TGTGCCAGCAGCTTGCTACAAAACAGTGGCACCTATGGCTACACCTTC. Supplemented by reference TRBV5-6 and TRBJ1-2, the full variable domain reads DAGVTQSPTHLIKTRGQQVTLRCSPKSGHDTVSWYQQALGQGPQFIFQYYEEEERQRGNFPDRFSGHQFPNYSSELNVNALLLGDSALYLCASSLLQNSGTYGYTFGSGTRLTVV.